These T cell receptor beta chains were read from a single sample in a study of blood T cell repertoires in COVID-19. Here immunoSEQ multiplex PCR was the method, and the copy in TCRdb shows in-frame clones only, minus some. The table has about 530,000 clones, 85% to 90% seen once. The source material was peripheral blood. All receptors derive from a woman aged 45 to 65 with COVID-19, enrolled during active disease. Each CDR3 is given with its conserved first and last residue. D genes are given only for firm matches. A clone size is listed for some rows: how often the clone was seen (once, few, many), or a class if it is expanded.

j_call v_call clone_size d_call cdr3_aa cdr3_nt
TRBJ2-7 TRBV12-3/TRBV12-4 . TRBD1 CASRQGEIYEQYF TGTGCCAGCAGACAGGGGGAGATCTACGAGCAGTACTTC
TRBJ1-5 TRBV24-1 . . CATSDLSPGLWVNQPQHF TGTGCCACCAGTGATTTATCCCCAGGGTTATGGGTCAATCAGCCCCAGCATTTT
TRBJ2-3 TRBV21-1 . . CASSKALWTSGGIADNTDTQYF TGTGCCAGCAGCAAAGCGCTTTGGACTAGCGGGGGTATTGCAGATAACACAGATACGCAGTATTTT
TRBJ1-1 TRBV19 . TRBD1 CASSIAQGVGTEAFF TGTGCCAGTAGTATAGCCCAGGGGGTGGGCACTGAAGCTTTCTTT
TRBJ1-3 TRBV12-3/TRBV12-4 . . CASEGLGNTIYF TGTGCCAGCGAGGGTCTTGGAAACACCATATATTTT
TRBJ2-2 TRBV2 . . CASSRTRPANTGELFF TGTGCCAGCAGTAGAACTAGACCCGCGAACACCGGGGAGCTGTTTTTT
TRBJ1-1 TRBV3-1/TRBV3-2 . . CASSPSTGNTEAFF TGTGCCAGCAGCCCCTCAACAGGGAACACTGAAGCTTTCTTT
TRBJ2-3 TRBV7-2 once . CASSSGTRPYTDTQYF TGTGCCAGCAGCTCTGGGACACGGCCTTATACAGATACGCAGTATTTT
TRBJ1-2 TRBV12-3/TRBV12-4 . TRBD1 CASSEDRGGGYTF TGTGCCAGCAGCGAAGACAGGGGTGGGGGCTACACCTTC
TRBJ1-1 TRBV5-1 few TRBD1 CASSQTGDKAFF TGCGCCAGCAGCCAGACAGGGGATAAAGCTTTCTTT
TRBJ1-2 TRBV18 . TRBD1 CASSKDRLANYGYTF TGTGCCAGCTCAAAGGACAGGCTAGCTAACTATGGCTACACCTTC
TRBJ1-1 TRBV5-1 . . CASNSPGRNTEAFF TGCGCCAGCAACTCCCCGGGGAGGAACACTGAAGCTTTCTTT
TRBJ1-4 TRBV19 . TRBD1 CASSTGTGDSLSRKLFF TGTGCCAGTAGTACCGGGACAGGGGACTCGCTGTCGAGGAAACTGTTTTTT
TRBJ1-1 TRBV19 few . CASSIAGTLFEAFF TGTGCCAGTAGTATAGCAGGGACACTCTTTGAAGCTTTCTTT
TRBJ1-2 TRBV15 . . CATSRGGGGGRDYGYTF TGTGCCACCAGCAGAGGCGGAGGCGGGGGCCGGGACTATGGCTACACCTTC
TRBJ1-1 TRBV5-1 . . CASSPTANTEAFF TGCGCCAGCAGCCCGACAGCGAACACTGAAGCTTTCTTT
TRBJ2-2 TRBV12-3/TRBV12-4 . . CASTLTGELFF TGTGCCAGCACCCTCACCGGGGAGCTGTTTTTT
TRBJ2-2 TRBV4-1 . . CASSQGGYQTGELFF TGCGCCAGCAGCCAAGGCGGGTATCAGACCGGGGAGCTGTTTTTT
TRBJ1-5 TRBV4-1 . . CASSQDGEEGKSQPQHF TGCGCCAGCAGCCAAGATGGGGAGGAGGGAAAAAGTCAGCCCCAGCATTTT
TRBJ2-2 TRBV11-2 . . CASSFGLNTGELFF TGTGCCAGCAGCTTCGGACTTAACACCGGGGAGCTGTTTTTT
TRBJ1-6 TRBV7-2 . TRBD1 CASSPVRQGNSPLHF TGTGCCAGCAGCCCTGTAAGACAGGGTAATTCACCCCTCCACTTT
TRBJ2-1 TRBV5-8 . TRBD1 CASTLEDRVREQFF TGTGCCAGCACCCTTGAAGACAGGGTTAGGGAGCAGTTCTTC
TRBJ2-3 TRBV2 . TRBD2 CASSEAGGGELDTQYF TGTGCCAGCAGTGAAGCGGGCGGGGGGGAGCTCGATACGCAGTATTTT
TRBJ2-3 TRBV3-1/TRBV3-2 . TRBD2 CASSQGGTGGTQYF TGTGCCAGCAGCCAAGGGGGGACGGGAGGTACGCAGTATTTT
TRBJ2-3 TRBV30 . . CAWSQGTDTQYF TGTGCCTGGAGTCAGGGGACAGATACGCAGTATTTT
TRBJ2-3 TRBV9 . . CASSEGALSTDTQYF TGTGCCAGCAGCGAAGGGGCTCTGAGCACAGATACGCAGTATTTT
TRBJ2-7 TRBV5-1 once TRBD2 CASSLRSSGGSRSSYEQYF TGCGCCAGCAGCTTGAGGTCTAGCGGGGGGTCCAGGAGCTCCTACGAGCAGTACTTC
TRBJ1-1 TRBV7-9 . . CATQGLLEAFF TGTGCCACCCAGGGGTTGCTTGAAGCTTTCTTT
TRBJ1-2 TRBV19 . TRBD1 CASRDRGSLDGYTF TGTGCCAGTAGGGACAGGGGATCGTTGGATGGCTACACCTTC
TRBJ1-4 TRBV9 . . CASSVGGATNEKLFF TGTGCCAGCAGCGTAGGTGGAGCAACTAATGAAAAACTGTTTTTT
TRBJ1-2 TRBV5-4 . . CASSLGAIPGYGYTF TGTGCCAGCAGCTTAGGAGCTATTCCGGGGTATGGCTACACCTTC
TRBJ2-1 TRBV11-3 . . CASSTRGSGYNEQFF TGTGCCAGCAGTACAAGGGGGTCGGGTTACAATGAGCAGTTCTTC
TRBJ1-2 TRBV6-5 . . CASSPREQYGYTF TGTGCCAGCAGTCCGAGAGAACAGTATGGCTACACCTTC
TRBJ1-2 TRBV9 once . CASSNEGMAGYTF TGTGCCAGCAGTAACGAGGGCATGGCTGGCTACACCTTC
TRBJ1-1 TRBV3-1/TRBV3-2 . TRBD1 CASSHQDREAFF TGTGCCAGCAGCCATCAGGACAGGGAAGCTTTCTTT
TRBJ1-6 TRBV12-3/TRBV12-4 . TRBD1 CASSQQGASPLHF TGTGCCAGCAGCCAACAGGGGGCTTCACCCCTCCACTTT
TRBJ1-4 TRBV12-5 . . CASGLERGSEKLFF TGTGCTAGTGGTTTGGAACGAGGGTCTGAAAAACTGTTTTTT
TRBJ2-1 TRBV7-3 . TRBD2 CASSLMTSGGRDEQFF TGTGCCAGCAGCTTAATGACTAGCGGGGGACGGGATGAGCAGTTCTTC
TRBJ2-3 TRBV30 . . CALSSGVTQYF TGTGCCTTATCGTCGGGGGTTACGCAGTATTTT
TRBJ1-3 TRBV28 . . CASSLSTSGNTIYF TGTGCCAGCAGTTTATCGACTTCTGGAAACACCATATATTTT